The source of this T cell receptor (beta chain) is a study of T cell responses to AZD1222 COVID-19 vaccine. Produced via immunoSEQ multiplex PCR; TCRdb's table is partial and in-frame only. The sample lists about 140,000 clones; 70% to 90% were seen once. Comments on this clone: What it binds is unknown.

The study's findings and limits: Targets within unmutated variant regions were reportedly found for nearly half of spike-specific TCRs. At 160-218 and 743-854, vaccine-associated CD4 TCRs were dominant, and they spanned spike.

Germline values: CDR1 SGDLS, CDR2 YYNGEE. The CDR3 has 15 amino acids. The junction had 7 bases not matched to a gene; V was cut back by 0 bases and J by 5 bases. The receptor was isolated from an adult in good health. The sequences come from peripheral blood, collected on day 0 of AZD1222 vaccination. The rearrangement links TRBV9 to TRBJ1-1; 7 positions match TRBD1. The CDR3 DNA reads TGTGCCAGCAGCGTAGGTGTAGGGGGACAGACTGAAGCTTTCTTT. Translation: CASSVGVGGQTEAFF.